The clone carrying this T cell receptor (beta chain) was counted between two and nine times. The data derive from a study of cytomegalovirus exposure and HLA in healthy donors. The CDR3 covers 13 residues. Germline values: CDR1 GTSNPN, CDR2 SVGIG (reference sequence). V gave up 6 bases and J gave up 10 bases; unmatched junction bases: 10. Primers included in the PCR were 60 Vbeta and 13 Jbeta primers. Assay used: immunoSEQ multiplex PCR; TCRdb lists only in-frame clones, some missing. The profile shows approximately 150,000 clones, about 80% of them singletons. The source of this sequence is a man between 25 and 39 years old in good health and CMV-seropositive. The sequenced sample consisted of PBMCs. This sequence joins TRBV30 and TRBJ2-3; 10 nucleotides align to TRBD2. CDR3 in DNA: TGTGCCTGTAGAATGGGACTAGCGCGATCGCAGTATTTT. It yields the protein CACRMGLARSQYF.